What follows are 22 T cell receptor beta chains derived from one specimen sequenced in a study of vaccination and CD4 T cells after COVID-19. Described treatment: roughly ten-day PBMC culture with coronavirus spike peptide pools or control peptides (ViraFEST assay). The collection of CD4+ T cells from the unexposed donor took place before the COVID-19 pandemic (2011-2018). Once obtained from cultured CD4+ T cells, the DNA was sequenced using the Oncomine TCR Beta short-read assay. Genomic DNA was taken out of cultured CD4+ T cells by extraction. MiXCR, applied by TCRdb to the PCR reads, yields one record per CDR3 protein. In the table there are fewer than 11,000 distinct CDR3 sequences, 30% of which are singletons. The antigens these receptors bind are not known. The sequenced material came from CD4+ T cells from blood, cultured in vitro. The receptor set was obtained from a human donor in good health.

This clonotype turned up a few times. V is TRBV7-2 and J is TRBJ2-5; D remains unclear. Per germline, CDR1 SGHTA and CDR2 FQGNSA. V lost 4 bases to trimming and J lost 2 bases, with 5 bases between them. The CDR3 extends over 12 amino acids. CDR3 sequence (DNA): TGTGCCAGCAGCTACCAACAAGAGACCCAGTACTTC. It yields the protein CASSYQQETQYF.

Judged by abundance, this clonotype is large. The chain joins TRBV20-1 to TRBJ1-5, with a weak D call TRBD1 (5 bases). V lost 2 bases, J lost 9 bases, and 14 bases lay in between. Germline V gene data show CDR1 as DFQATT and CDR2 as SNEGSKA (reference sequence). The CDR3 contains 13 residues. Written as DNA, the CDR3 is TGCAGTGCTAGACTAACAGGTCAGGGGCCCCAGCATTTT. It translates to CSARLTGQGPQHF.

This clonotype was counted only a few times. The chain links TRBV7-9 to TRBJ1-2, with 9 bases fitting TRBD1. Looked up from germline, CDR1 is SEHNR and CDR2 is FQNEAQ (reference sequence). V was pared by 5 bases and J by 8 bases, with 6 bases of the junction left unmatched. The CDR3 consists of 13 residues. CDR3 residues: CASSTATGGGYTF. The CDR3 DNA reads TGTGCCAGCAGCACCGCGACAGGGGGAGGCTACACCTTC.

This clonotype was counted between two and nine times. V and J are TRBV20-1 and TRBJ2-3; TRBD2 matches 12 bases. Trimming took 2 bases from V and 5 from J; bases not matched to a gene: 5. Germline V gene data show CDR1 as DFQATT and CDR2 as SNEGSKA (reference sequence). CDR3 length equals 15 residues. CDR3 DNA sequence: TGCAGTGCTAGAAAACTAGCGGGAGGTAAAGATACGCAGTATTTT. Amino acid sequence: CSARKLAGGKDTQYF.

The chain carries TRBV6-2 or TRBV6-3 and TRBJ2-1, with TRBD2 identical over 12 bases. This CDR3 region has 14 residues. With V trimmed by 4 bases and J by 7 bases, 2 bases remained unmatched. The germline V gene encodes CDR1 MNHEY and CDR2 SVGEGT. The CDR3 loop reads CASSSGLAGNEQFF. The DNA for the CDR3 is TGTGCCAGCAGTTCCGGACTAGCGGGAAATGAGCAGTTCTTC.

This clonotype has only a few counts. The chain recombines TRBV7-2 with TRBJ2-5; TRBD1 or TRBD2 may be the D gene (5 bases each). The V gene lost 5 bases and the J gene lost 5 bases, with 21 bases spanning the gap. CDR3 length: 16 amino acids. Germline V gene data show CDR1 as SGHTA and CDR2 as FQGNSA. CDR3 region: CASSLRDGTQGETQYF. As DNA, the CDR3 is TGTGCCAGCAGCCTCCGCGACGGGACGCAAGGGGAGACCCAGTACTTC.

The chain recombines TRBV5-1 with TRBJ2-5; TRBD2 agrees at 15 bases. Per the germline V gene, CDR1 is SGHRS and CDR2 is YFSETQ. CDR3 length equals 17 residues. After removal of 1 base from V and 5 bases from J, the junction contained 6 bases not matched to a gene. CDR3: CASSLSGLAGGGETQYF. The CDR3 DNA reads as TGCGCCAGCAGCTTGTCGGGACTAGCGGGAGGTGGTGAGACCCAGTACTTC.

This clonotype is termed medium-sized. The chain recombines TRBV20-1 with TRBJ1-1; D gene ambiguous. The V gene's germline CDR1 is DFQATT and CDR2 SNEGSKA (reference sequence). This CDR3 contains 14 residues. V was trimmed by 6 bases and J by 5 bases, leaving 19 bases between them. The CDR3 DNA reads as TGCAGTGCCACCCGACCGAGGGTGCGAACTGAAGCTTTCTTT. Protein sequence: CSATRPRVRTEAFF.

This clonotype was counted between two and nine times. The chain recombines TRBV20-1 with TRBJ2-1; 13 positions agree with TRBD2. This CDR3 has 14 residues. The J segment lost 10 bases and the V segment lost 5 bases, leaving 8 bases of the junction unmatched. Germline V gives CDR1 DFQATT, CDR2 SNEGSKA (reference sequence). CDR3 residues: CSAGRTSGSWEQFF. The CDR3 DNA sequence: TGCAGTGCTGGACGGACTAGCGGGAGTTGGGAGCAGTTCTTC.

This sequence joins TRBV28 and TRBJ2-1, with TRBD2 matching 14 bases. V lost 5 bases, J lost 9 bases, and 9 bases stayed unmatched. Germline-derived CDR1 and CDR2 are MDHEN and SYDVKM. The CDR3 totals 16 residues. CDR3 coding DNA: TGTGCCAGCAGTCCACCGGGACTAGCGGGAGTAAGTGAGCAGTTCTTC. Translating it yields CASSPPGLAGVSEQFF.

This clonotype was detected a few times. The J gene is TRBJ1-5, the V gene TRBV28; D is ambiguous. Germline V gene data show CDR1 as MDHEN and CDR2 as SYDVKM. CDR3 length: 14 amino acids. Trimming shortened V by 6 bases and J by 0 bases, and 9 bases separated the two germline ends. CDR3 nucleotides: TGTGCCAGCAGGTCAGGTGGTAGCAATCAGCCCCAGCATTTT. It specifies CASRSGGSNQPQHF.

This chain uses TRBV11-1 with TRBJ1-1; D possibly corresponds to TRBD1 (5 bases). Trimming removed 5 bases from V and 5 bases from J, with 9 bases in between. Germline CDR1 and CDR2: SGHAT and FQDESV (reference sequence). This CDR3 spans 12 amino acids. The CDR3 DNA is TGTGCCAGCAGCCCTGACAGAACTGAAGCTTTCTTT. This encodes CASSPDRTEAFF.

The chain uses TRBV7-2 and TRBJ2-5; D gene unclear. The ends were cut back, 3 bases at V and 1 base at J, with 9 bases in the middle. The CDR3 is 14 amino acids. Germline V gene sequence: CDR1 SGHTA, CDR2 FQGNSA. CDR3 sequence: CASSLVAAQETQYF. CDR3 DNA sequence: TGTGCCAGCAGCTTGGTGGCGGCCCAAGAGACCCAGTACTTC.

This clonotype was detected a few times. This chain links TRBV6-2 or TRBV6-3 with TRBJ2-7; a possible D gene is TRBD2 (6 bases). Trimming removed 2 bases from V and 1 base from J, with 9 bases in between. The CDR3 loop spans 14 amino acids. Germline V gene data show CDR1 as MNHEY and CDR2 as SVGEGT. CDR3 in amino acids: CASSYRAGSYEQYF. Written as DNA, the CDR3 is TGTGCCAGCAGTTACAGGGCGGGGTCCTACGAGCAGTACTTC.

This clonotype was found a few times. The V gene is TRBV7-9, the J gene TRBJ2-5; 7 bases agree with TRBD1. With 7 bases clipped from V and 4 bases from J, the junction kept 12 bases outside the gene matches. CDR3 size: 15 residues. The germline CDR1 and CDR2 sequences are SEHNR and FQNEAQ (reference sequence). The CDR3 loop reads CASTTTRQGGETQYF. In DNA form, the CDR3 reads TGTGCCAGCACCACGACGAGACAGGGCGGAGAGACCCAGTACTTC.

This chain connects TRBV28 to TRBJ1-2; D is perhaps TRBD1 (5 bases). Germline values: CDR1 MDHEN, CDR2 SYDVKM. The CDR3 is made up of 13 amino acids. V lost 6 bases and J 10 bases, leaving 18 bases between the germline ends. CDR3 bases: TGTGCCAGCAGAGCCCAGCCCCAGGGTCCCTACACCTTC. The encoded protein is CASRAQPQGPYTF.

V is TRBV24-1 and J is TRBJ2-1; D remains unclear. CDR1 KGHDR and CDR2 SFDVKD come from the germline V gene. The CDR3 contains 15 residues. V lost 4 bases and J lost 1, with 10 bases in between. This CDR3 is CATSDPSGSYNEQFF. Written as DNA, the CDR3 is TGTGCCACCAGTGACCCCTCTGGGTCCTACAATGAGCAGTTCTTC.

This clonotype is medium-sized within its sample. This rearrangement joins TRBV27 to TRBJ1-5; 7 positions agree with TRBD1. Unmatched junction bases numbered 18, after V lost 5 bases and J lost 5 bases. CDR3 length equals 18 residues. CDR1 and CDR2 from the germline V gene are MNHEY and SMNVEV (reference sequence). In DNA, the CDR3 is TGTGCCAGCAGTCCGACTCACAGGGGTCTAAGGGGCGATCAGCCCCAGCATTTT. This codes for CASSPTHRGLRGDQPQHF.

J is TRBJ1-1 and V is TRBV6-2 or TRBV6-3; D remains unclear. V was clipped by 0 bases and J by 4 bases, with 6 bases between them. The CDR3 totals 13 residues. Germline values: CDR1 MNHEY, CDR2 SVGEGT. The CDR3 region is CASSYSRATEAFF. In DNA, the CDR3 is TGTGCCAGCAGTTACTCGCGAGCCACTGAAGCTTTCTTT.

Only a few counts were recorded for this clonotype. The genes are TRBV24-1 and TRBJ2-7; the match to TRBD2 covers 7 bases. Germline CDR1 KGHDR, CDR2 SFDVKD. The CDR3 totals 15 residues. The ends lost 3 bases at V and 3 bases at J; junction bases unmatched: 7. CDR3 nucleotide sequence: TGTGCCACCAGTGATCCCACAGGCGGGGGCTACGAGCAGTACTTC. This encodes CATSDPTGGGYEQYF.

The CDR3 DNA sequence: TGTGCCAGCAGCCAAGAAAGTGCGGGGAGGAAGACAGACAGGGAGACCCAGTACTTC. Residues: CASSQESAGRKTDRETQYF. This chain connects TRBV4-2 to TRBJ2-5; D is tentatively TRBD1 or TRBD2 (6 bases each). V was cut by 0 bases and J by 5 bases, with 25 bases left in between. CDR1 LGHNA and CDR2 YNFKEQ come from the germline V gene. This CDR3 contains 19 residues.

The rearrangement uses TRBV2 and TRBJ2-5, with 9 bases aligning to TRBD1. This CDR3 has 15 residues. Trimming took 2 bases from V and 4 from J; bases not matched to a gene: 5. The germline V gene encodes CDR1 SNHLY and CDR2 FYNNEI. In nucleotides, the CDR3 is TGTGCCAGCAGTGAAAACAGGGGGCTGCGAGAGACCCAGTACTTC. This gives the protein CASSENRGLRETQYF. Looking up the rest from reference TRBV2 and TRBJ2-5 gives the full variable domain: EPEVTQTPSHQVTQMGQEVILRCVPISNHLYFYWYRQILGQKVEFLVSFYNNEISEKSEIFDDQFSVERPDGSNFTLKIRSTKLEDSAMYFCASSENRGLRETQYFGPGTRLLVL.